This is a list of T cell receptor beta chains from one sample in a study of blood T cell repertoires in COVID-19. Only in-frame clones appear in the TCRdb table, and some are missing; sequencing was by immunoSEQ multiplex PCR. The data contain 150,000 to 200,000 clones, around 84% of them singletons. Sequencing input: peripheral blood. Every receptor here comes from a man between 25 and 39 years old with active or convalescent COVID-19. Each CDR3 is given with its conserved first and last residue. A D gene is named only where the DNA matches it firmly. Clone size is not always given. Where it is, it says once, few, many or a class for expanded clones.

>21|TRBV3-1/TRBV3-2|TRBJ2-3|NA|TRBD2
CASSQGPAGLAGLRDTDTQYF
TGTGCCAGCAGCCAAGGGCCCGCAGGACTAGCGGGGCTGAGGGACACAGATACGCAGTATTTT
>17|TRBV7-2|TRBJ2-3|NA|TRBD2
CASSLGGGGPSTDTQYF
TGTGCCAGCAGCTTAGGGGGCGGGGGACCTAGCACAGATACGCAGTATTTT
>15|TRBV27|TRBJ2-7|NA|NA
CASSFRGGRRYEQYF
TGTGCCAGCAGTTTCCGCGGGGGCAGACGCTACGAGCAGTACTTC
>16|TRBV19|TRBJ1-6|NA|TRBD1
CASSAQTGTDNSPLHF
TGTGCCAGTAGCGCACAGACAGGGACCGATAATTCACCCCTCCACTTT
>15|TRBV19|TRBJ2-2|once|TRBD1
CASSNRGRNTGELFF
TGTGCCAGTAGCAACAGGGGAAGGAACACCGGGGAGCTGTTTTTT
>13|TRBV12-3/TRBV12-4|TRBJ1-2|NA|NA
CASSFIPGYGYTF
TGTGCCAGCAGTTTCATTCCAGGGTATGGCTACACCTTC
>16|TRBV2|TRBJ2-6|NA|NA
CASSELGGQGANVLTF
TGTGCCAGCAGTGAGTTGGGGGGGCAAGGGGCCAACGTCCTGACTTTC
>16|TRBV12-5|TRBJ1-2|NA|NA
CASGFIPGAEVYGYTF
TGTGCTAGTGGTTTTATCCCAGGGGCCGAGGTCTATGGCTACACCTTC
>18|TRBV7-9|TRBJ2-5|NA|TRBD2
CASSLVTVTSGDQETQYF
TGTGCCAGCAGCTTAGTCACCGTGACTAGCGGAGACCAAGAGACCCAGTACTTC
>13|TRBV11-2|TRBJ1-2|NA|NA
CASSPYVGGGYTF
TGTGCCAGCAGCCCCTACGTCGGGGGGGGCTACACCTTC
>13|TRBV18|TRBJ1-1|once|NA
CASSPGGDTEAFF
TGTGCCAGCTCACCAGGAGGGGACACTGAAGCTTTCTTT
>13|TRBV6-5|TRBJ1-6|NA|TRBD1
CASRQGHNSPLHF
TGTGCCAGCCGACAGGGTCATAATTCACCCCTCCACTTT
>15|TRBV6-2/TRBV6-3|TRBJ2-7|NA|NA
CASSPPPRATYEQYF
TGTGCCAGCAGTCCCCCCCCCAGGGCGACCTACGAGCAGTACTTC
>16|TRBV25-1|TRBJ2-7|NA|TRBD1
CASSLAGGQATYEQYF
TGTGCCAGCAGTCTTGCGGGCGGACAGGCGACCTACGAGCAGTACTTC
>14|TRBV30|TRBJ1-6|NA|TRBD1
CAWSVGTGGAPLHF
TGTGCCTGGAGTGTGGGGACAGGGGGAGCACCCCTCCACTTT
>18|TRBV11-2|TRBJ1-4|NA|NA
CASSLDRLRAATNEKLFF
TGTGCCAGCAGCTTAGATCGGCTGCGAGCGGCAACTAATGAAAAACTGTTTTTT
>14|TRBV2|TRBJ2-7|NA|NA
CASSQRTAPYEQYF
TGTGCCAGCAGCCAGCGGACAGCTCCCTACGAGCAGTACTTC
>17|TRBV7-8|TRBJ2-1|NA|NA
CASSLTPGSQAYNEQFF
TGTGCCAGCAGCTTAACCCCGGGTTCCCAAGCCTACAATGAGCAGTTCTTC
>16|TRBV3-1/TRBV3-2|TRBJ2-3|NA|TRBD2
CASSRTDLADTDTQYF
TGTGCCAGCAGCCGAACGGACCTAGCGGACACAGATACGCAGTATTTT
>15|TRBV5-1|TRBJ1-2|NA|NA
CASSPENRANYGYTF
TGCGCCAGCAGCCCCGAAAACAGGGCTAACTATGGCTACACCTTC
>14|TRBV29-1|TRBJ1-4|NA|TRBD1
CSVWDQGAGEKLFF
TGCAGCGTTTGGGACCAGGGGGCAGGGGAAAAACTGTTTTTT
>16|TRBV2|TRBJ2-7|NA|TRBD2
CASKRTPGLDFYEQYF
TGTGCCAGCAAACGGACCCCGGGACTAGACTTCTACGAGCAGTACTTC